Listed here are 22 T cell receptor beta chains from one sample, sequenced in a study of blood T cell repertoires in COVID-19. Sequencing used immunoSEQ multiplex PCR; TCRdb keeps in-frame clones, though not all of them. The sample includes more than 70,000 clones, 85% of them seen just once. Sequencing was done on a sample of peripheral blood. These TCRs come from a man in his 60s with acute or convalescent COVID-19.

This rearrangement joins TRBV6-4 to TRBJ2-7, with D unclear. The germline V gene encodes CDR1 MRHNA and CDR2 SNTAGT. This CDR3 contains 13 residues. Deletions cut 2 bases from V and 4 bases from J, with 9 bases between. The CDR3: CASSDPQSYEQYF. The DNA of the CDR3 is TGTGCCAGCAGTGACCCCCAGTCTTACGAGCAGTACTTC.

For the CDR3, the DNA is TGTGCCAGCAGCTCGGAGAGGAATTCACCCCTCCACTTT. Translating it yields CASSSERNSPLHF. The chain employs TRBV7-3 and TRBJ1-6, with D hard to call. CDR3 size: 13 residues. Germline CDR1 is SGHTA and CDR2 is FQGTGA. V dropped 4 bases and J dropped 7 bases, with 8 bases sitting between them.

The V and J genes are TRBV6-5 and TRBJ1-4, with a possible D match to TRBD1 (6 bases). Germline V gene lookup returns CDR1 MNHEY and CDR2 SVGAGI. V lost 0 bases, J lost 7 bases, and 12 bases lay in between. This CDR3 contains 15 residues. The CDR3 region is CASSYSRGPFEKLFF. CDR3 coding DNA: TGTGCCAGCAGTTACTCCAGGGGTCCATTTGAAAAACTGTTTTTT.

The chain links TRBV6-6 to TRBJ1-2; D call uncertain. Germline values: CDR1 MNHNY, CDR2 SVGAGI (reference sequence). With 5 bases removed from V and 2 bases from J, the gap between germline ends came to 9 bases. The CDR3 is 13 residues long. CDR3 bases: TGTGCCAGCAGTCCACAGAGAAACTATGGCTACACCTTC. This sequence encodes CASSPQRNYGYTF.

The gene calls are TRBV19 and TRBJ1-2; the D gene is possibly TRBD1 (6 bases). V shed 4 bases and J shed 4 bases, with 16 bases lying between them. Per the germline V gene, CDR1 is LNHDA and CDR2 is SQIVND (reference sequence). CDR3 length: 15 residues. CDR3 DNA sequence: TGTGCCAGTAGTAGTCCGGGACGGGGGGCCTATGGCTACACCTTC. Protein sequence: CASSSPGRGAYGYTF.

The chain recombines TRBV7-3 with TRBJ2-5; 13 bases map to TRBD2. Germline V gene sequence: CDR1 SGHTA, CDR2 FQGTGA. This CDR3 contains 18 residues. Trimming at V came to 4 bases and at J to 4 bases, leaving 12 bases not matched to a gene. CDR3 region: CASSSDPGLAGKGETQYF. The CDR3 coding sequence is TGTGCCAGCAGCTCCGATCCGGGACTAGCGGGGAAGGGAGAGACCCAGTACTTC. The whole variable domain, filled in from reference TRBV7-3 and TRBJ2-5, reads GAGVSQTPSNKVTEKGKYVELRCDPISGHTALYWYRQSLGQGPEFLIYFQGTGAADDSGLPNDRFFAVRPEGSVSTLKIQRTERGDSAVYLCASSSDPGLAGKGETQYFGPGTRLLVL.

The chain combines TRBV18 with TRBJ1-4; weak D call: TRBD1 (5 bases). From germline, CDR1 is KGHSH and CDR2 LQKENI. There are 13 residues in the CDR3. Trimming took 3 bases from V and 13 from J, leaving 15 bases between them. The CDR3, as DNA: TGTGCCAGCTCACCCCAACGACAGAACGGACTGTTTTTT. Its translation: CASSPQRQNGLFF.

CDR3 loop: CAWSRGLAGTRDEQYF. CDR3 DNA: TGTGCCTGGAGCCGGGGACTAGCGGGTACCAGGGACGAGCAGTACTTC. This chain joins TRBV30 and TRBJ2-7; 12 bases align to TRBD2. Germline values: CDR1 GTSNPN, CDR2 SVGIG (reference sequence). This CDR3 comprises 16 residues. V lost 3 bases and J lost 5; bases outside the gene matches: 11.

This clone was observed a handful of times. J is TRBJ2-1 and V is TRBV10-3; 7 bases align to TRBD2. J was trimmed by 7 bases and V by 7 bases; bases with no gene match: 16. This CDR3 region has 16 residues. From germline, CDR1 is ENHRY and CDR2 SYGVKD. CDR3 amino acids: CAIMKDSGGSMNEQFF. DNA of the CDR3: TGTGCCATCATGAAGGACTCGGGGGGATCAATGAATGAGCAGTTCTTC.

The chain carries TRBV7-2 and TRBJ2-3; possibly TRBD2 for D (5 bases). Trimming left V 1 base short and J 4 bases short, with 12 bases between. Germline assignment: CDR1 SGHTA and CDR2 FQGNSA. The CDR3 loop spans 15 amino acids. In nucleotides, the CDR3 is TGTGCCAGCAGCTTAGTCGCGGGCCGGCCAGATACGCAGTATTTT. It specifies CASSLVAGRPDTQYF.

This clone was observed a single time. The genes are TRBV5-4 and TRBJ2-7, with 13 bases matching TRBD2. The CDR3 has 18 residues. Per the germline V gene, CDR1 is SGHNT and CDR2 is YYREEE (reference sequence). Trimming at V came to 4 bases and at J to 2 bases, leaving 12 bases not matched to a gene. The CDR3 nucleotides are TGTGCCAGCAGCCCGGGACTAGCGGGACTTGGGGGCCCCTACGAGCAGTACTTC. Translation: CASSPGLAGLGGPYEQYF.

The chain uses TRBV11-2 and TRBJ1-1, with D unresolved. Trimming cost V 1 base and J 1 base, with 10 bases left between them. This CDR3 has 15 amino acids. The germline V gene has CDR1 SGHAT and CDR2 FQNNGV. CDR3 amino acids: CASSLGSGRNTEAFF. CDR3 nucleotide sequence: TGTGCCAGCAGCTTAGGGTCCGGTAGGAACACTGAAGCTTTCTTT.

Details on this clone: This sample also contains other DNA sequences that code for the same CDR3. The chain has TRBV2 and TRBJ1-2; TRBD1 agrees at 9 bases. From germline, CDR1 is SNHLY and CDR2 FYNNEI. The CDR3 totals 14 residues. The V gene end was trimmed by 6 bases and the J gene end by 2 bases; junction bases not matched to a gene: 4. CDR3 in amino acids: CASRGTGPNYGYTF. In DNA, the CDR3 is TGTGCCAGCAGGGGGACAGGGCCCAACTATGGCTACACCTTC.

This chain links TRBV2 with TRBJ1-1; 8 bases are a match to TRBD1. The CDR3 is 14 residues long. Germline lookup yields CDR1 SNHLY and CDR2 FYNNEI. V lost 6 bases and J lost 11; bases outside the gene matches: 14. CDR3: CASRPGGAGSGAFF. The CDR3 DNA sequence: TGTGCCAGCAGGCCAGGGGGCGCGGGTTCTGGGGCTTTCTTT. Supplemented by reference TRBV2 and TRBJ1-1, the full variable domain reads EPEVTQTPSHQVTQMGQEVILRCVPISNHLYFYWYRQILGQKVEFLVSFYNNEISEKSEIFDDQFSVERPDGSNFTLKIRSTKLEDSAMYFCASRPGGAGSGAFFGQGTRLTVV.

The chain is built from TRBV5-5 and TRBJ2-2; 7 bases agree with TRBD2. Germline V gene sequence: CDR1 SGHKS, CDR2 YYEKEE (reference sequence). CDR3 size: 16 residues. V lost 2 bases and J lost 7; bases outside the gene matches: 11. In DNA, the CDR3 is TGTGCCAGCAGCTTAGTCTCGGGGGGTGCGTTCGGGGAGCTGTTTTTT. Protein product: CASSLVSGGAFGELFF.

The CDR3 DNA reads TGCGCCAGCAGCTTGGGACAGAATAGCAATCAGCCCCAGCATTTT. Translated, it gives CASSLGQNSNQPQHF. This chain connects TRBV5-1 to TRBJ1-5, with D perhaps matching TRBD1 (5 bases). V was cut by 0 bases and J by 0 bases, with 7 bases left in between. Looked up from germline, CDR1 is SGHRS and CDR2 is YFSETQ. CDR3 length: 15 amino acids.

The CDR3 DNA follows: TGTGCCAGCAGCCGCACCGGTATCACTGAAGCTTTCTTT. This gives the protein CASSRTGITEAFF. This rearrangement joins TRBV7-9 to TRBJ1-1; D ambiguous. Trimming stripped 5 bases from V and 4 bases from J, with 11 bases between. Germline V CDR1 and CDR2: SEHNR, FQNEAQ (reference sequence). The CDR3 is made up of 13 amino acids.

The CDR3 DNA reads as TGTGCCAGCAGCACTCGACAGGGGGCGGGTGAAAAACTGTTTTTT. It codes for CASSTRQGAGEKLFF. The rearrangement uses TRBV9 and TRBJ1-4, with 10 bases fitting TRBD1. Germline V CDR1 and CDR2: SGDLS, YYNGEE. With V trimmed by 4 bases and J by 7 bases, 7 bases remained unmatched. The CDR3 consists of 15 residues.

The V and J genes are TRBV19 and TRBJ1-2; D unresolved. The V gene's germline CDR1 is LNHDA and CDR2 SQIVND (reference sequence). This CDR3 contains 15 residues. The V gene lost 5 bases and the J gene lost 8 bases, with 21 bases spanning the gap. The CDR3 DNA follows: TGTGCCAGTAGTGTTCCGGGCCGGGGATCGGGCGGCTACACCTTC. This encodes CASSVPGRGSGGYTF.

V is TRBV27 and J is TRBJ1-2; 7 bases agree with TRBD1. Trimming took 7 bases from V and 4 from J; bases not matched to a gene: 12. Germline V lookup: CDR1 MNHEY, CDR2 SMNVEV (reference sequence). This CDR3 contains 15 residues. The CDR3 protein is CASKPDRFPAYGYTF. CDR3 nucleotides: TGTGCCAGCAAGCCGGACAGGTTCCCCGCCTATGGCTACACCTTC.

This clone was counted ten times or more. J is TRBJ2-3 and V is TRBV9; 15 bases line up with TRBD2. Germline lookup yields CDR1 SGDLS and CDR2 YYNGEE. The CDR3 runs to 17 residues. The V segment lost 4 bases and the J segment 1 base; nucleotides outside the gene matches: 4. In DNA, the CDR3 is TGTGCCAGCAGCACCGGGACTAGCGGGGGGCGCACAGATACGCAGTATTTT. Its protein product is CASSTGTSGGRTDTQYF. Variable domain in full (rest from reference TRBV9 and TRBJ2-3): DSGVTQTPKHLITATGQRVTLRCSPRSGDLSVYWYQQSLDQGLQFLIQYYNGEERAKGNILERFSAQQFPDLHSELNLSSLELGDSALYFCASSTGTSGGRTDTQYFGPGTRLTVL.

The chain joins TRBV4-1 to TRBJ2-6; 8 bases line up with TRBD1. Germline V CDR1 and CDR2: MGHRA, YSYEKL. This CDR3 comprises 16 residues. V lost 4 bases, J lost 4 bases, and 6 bases stayed unmatched. CDR3 amino acids: CASSPGTGSGANVLTF. Written as DNA, the CDR3 is TGCGCCAGCAGCCCAGGGACAGGTTCGGGGGCCAACGTCCTGACTTTC.